This passage covers 25 T cell receptor beta chains from one sample sequenced in a study of tumor-infiltrating lymphocytes in primary liver carcinoma (dated by TCRdb to about 2017). The reads were generated on an Illumina HiSeq 2500. A constant-region primer and ProtoScript II reverse transcriptase were used to reverse-transcribe TCRbeta-specific cDNA from roughly 500 ng total RNA. The TCRbeta libraries were prepared through three rounds of nested multiplex PCR following a slightly modified ARM-PCR procedure. Each of the first two PCR rounds ran for 9 to 10 cycles using multiplex TRBV1-TRBV30 forward primers together with a Cbeta reverse primer. The public sequencing data were trimmed at Q25 with fastp and processed into clonotypes with MiXCR by TCRdb, which kept only in-frame beta chains. Each CDR3 protein appears once, grouped with its most common genes and DNA. The table for this sample lists more than 75,000 distinct CDR3 sequences; more than 65% of them were counted only once. Of the sample, roughly a fifth is held by the ten largest clones.

Without any cell sorting, total RNA and DNA were co-extracted from roughly 20-30 mg of bulk tissue using the AllPrep DNA/RNA mini kit. Sequences were obtained from liver tumor tissue from sampling region 1. According to the study, the label for this sample's cell subset or site signals: tumor region T1, superior pole. These receptor sequences come from a middle-aged man with primary liver carcinoma and hepatitis B virus infection.

Comments on this clonotype: This may arise from a read error, as a much more abundant clone is one base away. The rearrangement links TRBV7-9 to TRBJ2-1; 9 bases map to TRBD2. Germline CDR1 reads SEHNR; CDR2 reads FQNEAQ (reference sequence). This CDR3 has 14 amino acids. CDR3 nucleotide sequence: TGTGCCAGCAGCTTAATAGCGGGAGCCGATGAGCATTTCTTC. Its translation is CASSLIAGADEHFF.

Of note for this clonotype: No conserved phenylalanine or tryptophan is present at the end of the CDR3, so a read error is the likely explanation. V is TRBV6-1 and J is TRBJ2-7, with no clear D. CDR3 length: 11 amino acids. The ends were cut back, 4 bases at V and 7 bases at J, with 8 bases in the middle. CDR1 is MNHNS, CDR2 SASEGT, per germline. This chain's CDR3 is CASSAHYEQYL. CDR3 coding DNA: TGTGCCAGCAGTGCCCACTATGAGCAGTACTTG.

The rearrangement joins TRBV29-1 to TRBJ1-1; D is ambiguous. Germline V gives CDR1 SQVTM, CDR2 ANQGSEA. The CDR3 contains 13 residues. CDR3 sequence reads: CIFPMEGNTEAFF. The CDR3 region has the DNA TGCATCTTCCCCATGGAAGGGAACACTGAAGCTTTCTTT.

As for this clonotype: At one end the junction does not follow the germline gene, possibly because of a read error. The rearrangement links TRBV7-9 to TRBJ2-7; D perhaps matches TRBD1 (6 bases). Per the germline V gene, CDR1 is SEHNR and CDR2 is FQNEAQ (reference sequence). The CDR3 has 16 residues. The CDR3 reads CASSRSGQRVIYEQYF. CDR3 nucleotide sequence: TGTGCCAGCAGCCGTTCCGGACAGCGAGTAATCTACGAGCAGTATTTC.

This chain links TRBV7-9 with TRBJ1-1; the D gene is possibly TRBD1 (5 bases). This CDR3 is 11 amino acids long. Trimming stripped 5 bases from V and 14 bases from J, with 15 bases between. The germline gives CDR1 SEHNR, CDR2 FQNEAQ (reference sequence). The CDR3 loop is CASSIGAGAFF. In DNA form, the CDR3 reads TGTGCCAGCAGCATAGGGGCCGGAGCATTCTTT.

This clonotype has a handful of counts. A much larger clone is a single base away; this may be a read error. CDR3 residues: CTTRDFSAYEQYF. CDR3 DNA sequence: TGTACCACCAGGGACTTCTCAGCCTACGAGCAGTACTTC. This chain uses TRBV5-4 with TRBJ2-7; tentative D call: TRBD2 (6 bases). Germline CDR1 reads SGHNT; CDR2 reads YYREEE (reference sequence). This CDR3 spans 13 amino acids.

The chain combines TRBV7-8 with TRBJ2-1; possible D gene TRBD2, 5 bases. This CDR3 is built from 14 residues. Germline-derived CDR1 and CDR2 are SGHVS and FQNEAQ. The V and J ends lost 4 bases and 2 bases respectively, with 9 bases between them. The CDR3 DNA reads as TGTGCCAGCAGCTCAGCGGAGACCTACAATGAGCAGTTCTTC. Translated, it gives CASSSAETYNEQFF.

This clonotype was counted many times. The V call is TRBV29-1, the J call TRBJ1-1; 8 nucleotides line up with TRBD1. The CDR3 extends over 12 amino acids. CDR1 is SQVTM and CDR2 is ANQGSEA in the germline V gene. V dropped 5 bases and J dropped 10; count of bases not matched to a gene: 9. As DNA, the CDR3 is TGCAGCGTTACTCGACAGGGGCTCGGAGCTTTCTTT. Protein product: CSVTRQGLGAFF. The complete variable domain, with remaining parts taken from reference TRBV29-1 and TRBJ1-1, reads SAVISQKPSRDICQRGTSLTIQCQVDSQVTMMFWYRQQPGQSLTLIATANQGSEATYESGFVIDKFPISRPNLTFSTLTVSNMSPEDSSIYLCSVTRQGLGAFFGQGTRLTVV.

As for this clonotype: The junction differs from germline at one of its ends, possibly a read error. The chain's CDR3 is CTWSVDVSTESFF. In DNA form, the CDR3 reads TGTACCTGGAGTGTCGATGTTAGCACTGAATCTTTCTTT. V usage is TRBV30 and J usage is TRBJ1-1; no clear D. This CDR3 is 13 amino acids long. CDR1 and CDR2 from the germline V gene are GTSNPN and SVGIG (reference sequence). Supplemented by reference TRBV30 and TRBJ1-1, the full variable domain reads SQTIHQWPATLVQPVGSPLSLECTVEGTSNPNLYWYRQAAGRGLQLLFYSVGIGQISSEVPQNLSASRPQDRQFILSSKKLLLSDSGFYLCTWSVDVSTESFFGQGTRLTVV.

Turning to this clonotype: One junction end does not reproduce the germline sequence, and a read error may be involved. The chain has TRBV29-1 and TRBJ2-1; 7 bases align to TRBD2. The CDR3 extends over 16 amino acids. Germline V CDR1 and CDR2: SQVTM, ANQGSEA. Here the CDR3 reads CSVEPLTSRTYNEHLF. CDR3 DNA: TGCAGCGTTGAACCCCTGACTAGCAGGACCTACAATGAGCACCTCTTC.

A remark on this clonotype: One junction end does not reproduce the germline sequence, and a read error may be involved. This chain connects TRBV11-2 to TRBJ2-1, with D perhaps matching TRBD2 (6 bases). Germline CDR1 reads SGHAT; CDR2 reads FQNNGV. There are 14 residues in the CDR3. CDR3 in amino acids: CASNSAGPGNELFF. CDR3 nucleotides: TGTGCCAGCAACTCAGCGGGCCCTGGGAATGAGCTGTTCTTC.

This clonotype has a single count. A read error may produce the germline difference seen at one junction end. The chain is built from TRBV11-2 and TRBJ2-1; D possibly corresponds to TRBD2 (6 bases). Per the germline V gene, CDR1 is SGHAT and CDR2 is FQNNGV. The CDR3 has 18 amino acids. CDR3 sequence reads: CVSSFGPRRTGSYNEQFF. CDR3 DNA: TGTGTCAGCAGCTTTGGCCCTAGGAGGACCGGGAGCTACAATGAGCAGTTCTTC.

Concerning this clonotype: One end of the junction is discordant with germline, which a read error may explain. The chain is built from TRBV30 and TRBJ1-4; D is perhaps TRBD1 (6 bases). This CDR3 is built from 14 residues. Per the germline V gene, CDR1 is GTSNPN and CDR2 is SVGIG (reference sequence). CDR3 coding DNA: TGTGCCTGGACCACCTTCAGGGGAGGGGAAAAACTGTGTTTT. Protein: CAWTTFRGGEKLCF.

This clonotype was recorded only once. Germline is not matched at one junction end, which may reflect a read error. V gene TRBV20-1 combines with J gene TRBJ2-1; the match to TRBD1 covers 7 bases. Germline CDR1 is DFQATT and CDR2 is SNEGSKA (reference sequence). The CDR3 has 11 amino acids. CDR3 loop: CGATHDRAQFF. CDR3 sequence (DNA): TGCGGTGCTACCCATGACAGGGCGCAGTTCTTC.

The chain joins TRBV4-1 to TRBJ2-7; D unclear. Germline CDR1 reads MGHRA; CDR2 reads YSYEKL. The CDR3 extends over 13 amino acids. V lost 0 bases, J lost 9 bases, and 12 bases lay in between. The CDR3 reads CASSQDVAEVQYF. The CDR3 coding sequence is TGCGCCAGCAGCCAAGATGTAGCTGAGGTGCAGTACTTC.

Comments on this clonotype: The CDR3 does not close with the conserved phenylalanine or tryptophan, likely indicating a read error. This sequence joins TRBV11-2 and TRBJ2-5, with no clear D. This CDR3 is 16 amino acids long. Trimming left V 6 bases short and J 2 bases short, with 19 bases between. CDR1 and CDR2 (germline): SGHAT, FQNNGV. The CDR3 nucleotides are TGTGCCAGCAGATCCCGGAACTCGGCCCAACAAGAGACCCAGTACTTA. Its translation is CASRSRNSAQQETQYL.

Remarks on this clonotype: A junction end diverges from the germline sequence, so it may reflect a read error. The V and J genes are TRBV6-1 and TRBJ1-3; TRBD1 matches at 9 bases. Germline V lookup: CDR1 MNHNS, CDR2 SASEGT. This CDR3 has 16 residues. Here the CDR3 DNA reads TGTGCAAGCACCCCCTCCGGGACAGGGACTAGAAACACCATATATTTT. This codes for CASTPSGTGTRNTIYF.

As regards this clonotype: At one end, the junction sequence differs from germline, possibly due to a read error. The rearrangement joins TRBV11-2 to TRBJ2-7; 10 bases are shared with TRBD2. Looked up from germline, CDR1 is SGHAT and CDR2 is FQNNGV. The CDR3 totals 18 residues. The CDR3: CASSLSIGLAEGGYERYF. The DNA for the CDR3 is TGTGCCAGCAGCTTATCCATTGGACTAGCGGAAGGGGGGTACGAGCGGTACTTC.

In the case of this clonotype: At one end the junction does not follow the germline gene, possibly because of a read error. CDR3 sequence reads: CASSLRDRPFYSYTF. The CDR3 DNA is TGTGCCAGCAGTTTAAGGGACAGACCCTTCTATAGCTACACATTC. The V gene is TRBV12-3 or TRBV12-4, the J gene TRBJ1-2; 7 bases align to TRBD1. The CDR3 sequence is 15 residues long.

A word on this clonotype: A much more abundant neighbour one base away suggests this may be a read error. The rearrangement uses TRBV5-1 and TRBJ1-1, with D unclear. The CDR3 is 16 amino acids. The germline CDR1 and CDR2 sequences are SGHRS and YFSETQ. As DNA, the CDR3 is TGCGCCAGCAGCTTGGCGGTCGGGCAGCTGAACTCTGAAGCTTTCTTT. This codes for CASSLAVGQLNSEAFF.

Many counts were recorded for this clonotype. This rearrangement joins TRBV24-1 to TRBJ2-3; TRBD2 matches 7 bases. The CDR3 length is 15 residues. V lost 4 bases to trimming and J lost 2 bases; unmatched junction nucleotides: 5. Germline CDR1 is KGHDR and CDR2 is SFDVKD. CDR3 residues: CATSDFSGLTDTQYF. CDR3 in DNA: TGTGCCACCAGTGACTTTAGCGGGCTCACAGATACGCAGTATTTT.

About this clonotype itself: One end of the junction is discordant with germline, which a read error may explain. This sequence joins TRBV12-3 or TRBV12-4 and TRBJ1-2; D is possibly TRBD1 (6 bases). The CDR3 runs to 14 residues. CDR3 DNA: TGTCCCAGCAGTTTAGTAGGGGGTGGCTATGACTACACCTTC. This codes for CPSSLVGGGYDYTF.

As regards this clonotype: With a much larger clone just one base away, this may be a read error. V usage is TRBV28 and J usage is TRBJ2-2; 7 bases line up with TRBD1. Trimming at V came to 8 bases and at J to 6 bases, leaving 9 bases not matched to a gene. Germline V gene lookup returns CDR1 MDHEN and CDR2 SYDVKM. The CDR3 totals 14 residues. The CDR3 region has the DNA TGTGCCAGCGTAGTGACAGGGCGGTCCGGGGAGCTGTTTTTT. This translates into CASVVTGRSGELFF.

As regards this clonotype: A read error may account for a junction end that differs from germline. J is TRBJ2-7 and V is TRBV28, with 8 bases lining up with TRBD2. The CDR3 covers 15 residues. CDR1 is MDHEN, CDR2 SYDVKM, per germline. The CDR3 reads CASSRLSGSSYEEYF. The CDR3 DNA reads as TGTGCCAGCAGCCGCCTCAGCGGGAGCTCCTACGAGGAGTACTTC.

On this clonotype itself: Germline is not matched at one junction end, which may reflect a read error. The chain uses TRBV28 and TRBJ2-1; 10 bases line up with TRBD2. Germline V lookup: CDR1 MDHEN, CDR2 SYDVKM. The CDR3 length is 17 residues. The CDR3 region has the DNA TGTGCCGGCAGTTTATTCGGGGGAGCGGGAGGGCCAAATGAGCAATTCTTC. It encodes CAGSLFGGAGGPNEQFF.